The TCR beta chain under discussion was sequenced for a study of cytomegalovirus exposure and HLA in healthy donors. Notes on the study in general: Reported results showed that the classifier diagnosed cytomegalovirus status with high specificity and sensitivity. The study labeled fewer than 200 TCR beta chains cytomegalovirus-associated.

Healthy bone marrow donors made up the donor group. Though probably carrying unrecorded immune exposures, donors were nominally healthy at sampling. The PCR used 60 Vbeta and 13 Jbeta primers. Clones were sequenced by immunoSEQ multiplex PCR, and TCRdb holds only the in-frame ones, with some missing. The repertoire holds about 98,000 clones, with roughly 76% as singletons. The V gene lost 4 bases and the J gene lost 8 bases, with 15 bases spanning the gap. This CDR3 has 13 residues. CDR1 is SGHRS, CDR2 YFSETQ, per germline. The count of this clone is one. What it binds is unknown. The receptor was isolated from a human donor in good health. V is TRBV5-1 and J is TRBJ1-2; D possibly corresponds to TRBD1 (5 bases). The material sequenced was PBMCs. CDR3 amino acids: CASSRKTDTGYTF. DNA of the CDR3: TGCGCCAGCAGCCGAAAGACAGATACCGGCTACACCTTC. Full variable domain (remainder filled in from reference TRBV5-1 and TRBJ1-2): KAGVTQTPRYLIKTRGQQVTLSCSPISGHRSVSWYQQTPGQGLQFLFEYFSETQRNKGNFPGRFSGRQFSNSRSEMNVSTLELGDSALYLCASSRKTDTGYTFGSGTRLTVV.